This T cell receptor beta chain was sequenced for a study of blood T cell repertoires in COVID-19. About the study: Sample material is recorded as cDNA or gDNA derived from T cells, B-cell-depleted T cells, or PBMCs.

This study enrolled people aged about 18 to 100 from about two dozen US geographic areas. Participants' own reports of clinical history determined their cohort assignment. Authors' processing steps: Estimation of nucleated cell counts relied on the amplification of reference gene primers. The protocol was immunoSEQ multiplex PCR, while the TCRdb copy is restricted to in-frame clones and leaves out a portion. V, J and clone size are taken as reported in that table, and D and trimming were inferred from the DNA itself. The sample carries hundreds of thousands of clones, more than 85% recorded once. CDR1 is SGDLS, CDR2 YYNGEE, per germline. This CDR3 comprises 14 residues. V was cut by 3 bases and J by 0 bases, with 9 bases left in between.

The chain has TRBV9 and TRBJ1-2, with D possibly being TRBD1 (5 bases). Material: PBMCs or T cells enriched from blood (not recorded which). This TCR was recovered from a woman in her 30s who had recovered from COVID-19. The CDR3 region has the DNA TGTGCCAGCAGCGCCGGGGGAGCTAACTATGGCTACACCTTC. Amino acids: CASSAGGANYGYTF. Based on the CDR3 plus reference TRBV9 and TRBJ1-2, the full variable domain is DSGVTQTPKHLITATGQRVTLRCSPRSGDLSVYWYQQSLDQGLQFLIQYYNGEERAKGNILERFSAQQFPDLHSELNLSSLELGDSALYFCASSAGGANYGYTFGSGTRLTVV.